The clone carrying this T cell receptor (beta chain) was recorded at least ten times. Its matching antigen is unknown. These data originate in a study of blood T cells in healthy people across ages. Findings of the study overall: Long-lived donors exceeded aged donors in naive CD4+ cells and diversity. Reliance upon unsorted PBMCs precluded definitive naive versus antigen-experienced comparison.

Alongside a J-beta primer mix, a sample-barcoded 5' primer served in a second PCR lasting about 7 to 11 cycles. A template-switch adaptor containing 12 random nucleotides labeled each cDNA molecule. From each sample, at least 2.5 million paired-end reads containing CDR3 were obtained. MiXCR, run by TCRdb on the 5' RACE reads, gives a single entry per CDR3 protein. This repertoire shows hundreds of thousands of distinct CDR3 sequences, about 43% found once; its top ten account for around 30%. Germline V lookup: CDR1 LNHNV, CDR2 YYDKDF (reference sequence). The CDR3 covers 17 residues. V was pared by 1 base and J by 4 bases, with 17 bases between.

Sequencing used blood. The rearrangement uses TRBV15 and TRBJ2-1; D is perhaps TRBD2 (6 bases). The receptor's source is an elderly man in good health. The CDR3 region is CATSRGVANAGYNEQFF. CDR3 coding DNA: TGTGCCACCAGCAGAGGGGTGGCGAACGCGGGGTACAATGAGCAGTTCTTC.